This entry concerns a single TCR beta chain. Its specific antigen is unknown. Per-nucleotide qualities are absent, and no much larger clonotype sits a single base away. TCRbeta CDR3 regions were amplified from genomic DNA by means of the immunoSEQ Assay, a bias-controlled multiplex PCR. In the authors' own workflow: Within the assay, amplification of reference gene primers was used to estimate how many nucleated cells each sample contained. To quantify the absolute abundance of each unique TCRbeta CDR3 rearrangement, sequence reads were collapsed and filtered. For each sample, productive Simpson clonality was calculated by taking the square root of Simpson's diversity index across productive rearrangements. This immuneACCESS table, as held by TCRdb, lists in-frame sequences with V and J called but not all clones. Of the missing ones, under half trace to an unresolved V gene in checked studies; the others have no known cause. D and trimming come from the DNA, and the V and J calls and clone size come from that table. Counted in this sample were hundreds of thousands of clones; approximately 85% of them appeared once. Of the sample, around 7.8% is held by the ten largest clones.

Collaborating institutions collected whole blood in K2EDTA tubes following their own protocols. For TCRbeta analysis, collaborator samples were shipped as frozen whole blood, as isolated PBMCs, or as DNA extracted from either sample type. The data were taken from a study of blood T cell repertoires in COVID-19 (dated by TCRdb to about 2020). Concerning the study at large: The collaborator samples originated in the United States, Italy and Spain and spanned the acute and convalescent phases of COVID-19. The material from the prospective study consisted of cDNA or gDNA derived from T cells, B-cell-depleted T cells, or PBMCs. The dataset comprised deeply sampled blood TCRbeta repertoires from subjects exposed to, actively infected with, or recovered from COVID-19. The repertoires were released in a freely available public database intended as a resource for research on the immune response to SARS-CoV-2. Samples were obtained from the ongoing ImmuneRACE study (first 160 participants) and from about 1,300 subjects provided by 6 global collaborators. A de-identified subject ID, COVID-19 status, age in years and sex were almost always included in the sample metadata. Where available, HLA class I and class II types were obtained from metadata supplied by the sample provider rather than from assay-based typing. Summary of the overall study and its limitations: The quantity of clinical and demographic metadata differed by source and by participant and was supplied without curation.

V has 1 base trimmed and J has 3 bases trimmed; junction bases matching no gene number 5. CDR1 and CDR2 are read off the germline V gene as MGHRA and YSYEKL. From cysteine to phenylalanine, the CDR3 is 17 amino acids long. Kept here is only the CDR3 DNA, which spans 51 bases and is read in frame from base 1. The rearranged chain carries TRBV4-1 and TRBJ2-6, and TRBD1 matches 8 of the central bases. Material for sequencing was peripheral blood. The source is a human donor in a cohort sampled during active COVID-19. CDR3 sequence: CASSQGATGGGANVLTF. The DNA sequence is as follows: TGCGCCAGCAGCCAAGGCGCCACAGGGGGTGGGGCCAACGTCCTGACTTTC.